Shown below are 27 T cell receptor beta chains from a single sample sequenced in a study of shared clonotypes between healthy human individuals. Generated by immunoSEQ multiplex PCR, the TCRdb table keeps only in-frame clones and is missing some. The sample lists some 1,600,000 clones; under 99% were seen once. Specimen: naive CD4+ T cells sorted from blood. Indicated subset: CD45RA+ positively selected. The source of these receptors is a man in his thirties or forties in good health.

The V and J genes are TRBV9 and TRBJ2-5, with D tentatively TRBD1 or TRBD2 (6 bases each). The CDR3 is made up of 15 amino acids. V was trimmed by 4 bases and J by 2 bases, leaving 15 bases between them. CDR1 is SGDLS, CDR2 YYNGEE, per germline. The DNA of the CDR3 is TGTGCCAGCAGCACATCCGGGGGCAAACAAGAGACCCAGTACTTC. Protein sequence: CASSTSGGKQETQYF.

The gene calls are TRBV6-5 and TRBJ2-1; TRBD2 matches at 7 bases. The V gene end was trimmed by 6 bases and the J gene end by 4 bases; junction bases not matched to a gene: 6. The CDR3 is 14 residues long. The germline V gene encodes CDR1 MNHEY and CDR2 SVGAGI. As DNA, the CDR3 is TGTGCCAGCAGAGCGGGACTCCAATACAATGAGCAGTTCTTC. Protein sequence: CASRAGLQYNEQFF.

This clone was picked up one time. The rearrangement links TRBV5-1 to TRBJ2-6; TRBD1 is a possible D gene (5 bases). Germline V gene sequence: CDR1 SGHRS, CDR2 YFSETQ. V lost 0 bases, J lost 0 bases, and 10 bases lay in between. The CDR3 contains 17 residues. Here the CDR3 reads CASSLGHRNSGANVLTF. As DNA, the CDR3 is TGCGCCAGCAGCTTGGGGCACAGGAACTCTGGGGCCAACGTCCTGACTTTC.

This sequence joins TRBV5-1 and TRBJ1-2, with 12 bases fitting TRBD1. The J segment lost 0 bases and the V segment lost 1 base, leaving 13 bases of the junction unmatched. CDR3 length: 20 amino acids. In germline, CDR1 is SGHRS, CDR2 YFSETQ. In nucleotides, the CDR3 is TGCGCCAGCAGCTTGCTATCCCCGGGACAGGGGGCAAGAGCTAACTATGGCTACACCTTC. Its translation: CASSLLSPGQGARANYGYTF. Supplemented by reference TRBV5-1 and TRBJ1-2, the full variable domain reads KAGVTQTPRYLIKTRGQQVTLSCSPISGHRSVSWYQQTPGQGLQFLFEYFSETQRNKGNFPGRFSGRQFSNSRSEMNVSTLELGDSALYLCASSLLSPGQGARANYGYTFGSGTRLTVV.

The gene calls are TRBV6-1 and TRBJ2-3; D is uncertain. The germline V gene encodes CDR1 MNHNS and CDR2 SASEGT. Between the trimmed V and J ends, which lost 1 base and 2 bases, there was a span of 7 bases. This CDR3 contains 14 residues. The CDR3 sequence is CASSEDSLTDTQYF. The CDR3 bases are TGTGCCAGCAGTGAAGACAGCCTCACAGATACGCAGTATTTT.

The rearrangement joins TRBV5-1 to TRBJ1-3; possibly TRBD1 for D (6 bases). Germline V lookup: CDR1 SGHRS, CDR2 YFSETQ. V was trimmed by 0 bases and J by 0 bases, leaving 13 bases between them. The CDR3 is 17 amino acids. Written as DNA, the CDR3 is TGCGCCAGCAGCTTGGGGAAAACAGGGATCTCTGGAAACACCATATATTTT. Translation: CASSLGKTGISGNTIYF.

The chain couples TRBV6-1 to TRBJ2-7; D perhaps matches TRBD1 (5 bases). There are 16 residues in the CDR3. In germline, CDR1 is MNHNS, CDR2 SASEGT. Trimming stripped 3 bases from V and 0 bases from J, with 15 bases between. CDR3 nucleotides: TGTGCCAGCAGTGATGACAGTTCCTATTTCTCCTACGAGCAGTACTTC. As protein: CASSDDSSYFSYEQYF.

The chain is built from TRBV5-1 and TRBJ2-7, with TRBD2 matching over 9 bases. The CDR3 runs 14 residues. The V and J ends lost 5 bases and 0 bases, in that order; junction bases with no gene match: 3. Looked up from germline, CDR1 is SGHRS and CDR2 is YFSETQ. The CDR3: CASRAGGYSYEQYF. The CDR3 nucleotides are TGCGCCAGCAGAGCGGGAGGCTACTCCTACGAGCAGTACTTC.

This chain uses TRBV7-9 with TRBJ2-3; 8 bases fit TRBD2. Losses at the gene ends were 0 bases for V and 2 bases for J; bases not matched to a gene: 4. Germline values: CDR1 SEHNR, CDR2 FQNEAQ (reference sequence). The CDR3 has 16 amino acids. This CDR3 is CASSLAERGFTDTQYF. As DNA, the CDR3 is TGTGCCAGCAGCTTAGCCGAGCGGGGGTTCACAGATACGCAGTATTTT.

The chain links TRBV9 to TRBJ2-5; D gene uncertain. V dropped 0 bases and J dropped 4 bases, with 7 bases sitting between them. The CDR3 contains 13 residues. Germline CDR1 reads SGDLS; CDR2 reads YYNGEE. In nucleotides, the CDR3 is TGTGCCAGCAGCGTAGCTACCAGAGAGACCCAGTACTTC. It translates to CASSVATRETQYF.

The chain is built from TRBV12-5 and TRBJ2-1; possible D gene TRBD2, 5 bases. V was pared by 0 bases and J by 5 bases, with 17 bases between. The CDR3 is made up of 17 amino acids. Germline CDR1 reads LGHNT; CDR2 reads FRNRAP. The CDR3, as DNA: TGTGCTAGTGGTTTGGTACTAGGCCATTATGGAAACAATGAGCAGTTCTTC. This codes for CASGLVLGHYGNNEQFF.

The gene calls are TRBV11-2 and TRBJ2-7; perhaps TRBD1 as D (5 bases). The CDR3 is made up of 13 amino acids. V lost 1 base and J lost 5, with 9 bases in between. The germline gives CDR1 SGHAT, CDR2 FQNNGV. For the CDR3, the DNA is TGTGCCAGCAGCTTAGCAGGGTCCCACGAGCAGTACTTC. Translation: CASSLAGSHEQYF.

This clone was detected a few times. The J gene is TRBJ2-3, the V gene TRBV4-3; D remains ambiguous. Per germline, CDR1 LGHNA and CDR2 YSLEER. Trimming shortened V by 4 bases and J by 3 bases, and 11 bases separated the two germline ends. The CDR3 loop spans 14 amino acids. The CDR3 is CASSRVLQTDTQYF. DNA of the CDR3: TGCGCCAGCAGCCGCGTCTTGCAGACAGATACGCAGTATTTT.

J is TRBJ2-5 and V is TRBV4-2; D is unresolved. CDR3 length: 13 amino acids. The germline V and J ends were trimmed by 4 bases and 5 bases, with 11 bases remaining between them. Germline V gene sequence: CDR1 LGHNA, CDR2 YNFKEQ. CDR3 sequence: CASSPGVRETQYF. CDR3 DNA sequence: TGTGCCAGCAGCCCCGGAGTACGGGAGACCCAGTACTTC.

Only one count was recorded for this clone. The chain uses TRBV18 and TRBJ1-1, with TRBD1 matching over 9 bases. CDR1 is KGHSH, CDR2 LQKENI, per germline. The CDR3 loop spans 16 amino acids. The ends lost 3 bases at V and 2 bases at J; junction bases unmatched: 7. The CDR3 DNA follows: TGTGCCAGCTCACCGCTCGCGGGACAGGGTAACACTGAAGCTTTCTTT. It is translated as CASSPLAGQGNTEAFF.

The genes are TRBV5-4 and TRBJ2-5; tentatively, D is TRBD2 (6 bases). The CDR3 has 13 residues. Between the trimmed V and J ends, which lost 5 bases and 0 bases, there was a span of 8 bases. Per germline, CDR1 SGHNT and CDR2 YYREEE (reference sequence). The CDR3 DNA reads as TGTGCCAGCAGGCGGGGTAACCAAGAGACCCAGTACTTC. It codes for CASRRGNQETQYF.

The V call is TRBV18, the J call TRBJ2-7; 12 bases align to TRBD2. The CDR3 covers 17 residues. V dropped 3 bases and J dropped 0; count of bases not matched to a gene: 6. CDR1 and CDR2 from the germline V gene are KGHSH and LQKENI. The DNA of the CDR3 is TGTGCCAGCTCACCCCTGACACTAGCGGGAGGCTCCTACGAGCAGTACTTC. The encoded protein is CASSPLTLAGGSYEQYF. The full variable domain, rest sourced from reference TRBV18 and TRBJ2-7, is NAGVMQNPRHLVRRRGQEARLRCSPMKGHSHVYWYRQLPEEGLKFMVYLQKENIIDESGMPKERFSAEFPKEGPSILRIQQVVRGDSAAYFCASSPLTLAGGSYEQYFGPGTRLTVT.

The gene calls are TRBV10-3 and TRBJ1-4; D may be TRBD1 (6 bases). Germline V gene data show CDR1 as ENHRY and CDR2 as SYGVKD. Trimming took 6 bases from V and 0 from J, leaving 11 bases between them. There are 15 residues in the CDR3. CDR3 in amino acids: CAISQGRTTNEKLFF. The CDR3 bases are TGTGCCATCAGCCAGGGGCGAACAACTAATGAAAAACTGTTTTTT.

In this sample, this clone turned up once. This chain connects TRBV11-2 to TRBJ2-1; 13 bases are a match to TRBD2. Germline lookup yields CDR1 SGHAT and CDR2 FQNNGV. V lost 5 bases to trimming and J lost 4 bases; unmatched junction nucleotides: 8. CDR3 size: 17 residues. This CDR3 reads CASSPGLAGAAYNEQFF. The CDR3 DNA reads as TGTGCCAGCAGCCCCGGACTAGCGGGAGCAGCTTACAATGAGCAGTTCTTC.

V is TRBV28 and J is TRBJ2-7, with 9 positions matching TRBD2. Germline V lookup: CDR1 MDHEN, CDR2 SYDVKM. The CDR3 spans 16 residues. J lost 2 bases, V lost 6 bases, and 11 bases had no gene match. The CDR3 region has the DNA TGTGCCAGCAGCATGGGACTAGCCGGGTCTGCCTACGAGCAGTACTTC. This codes for CASSMGLAGSAYEQYF.

The chain couples TRBV5-1 to TRBJ2-2; 10 nucleotides line up with TRBD1. The trim removed 4 bases at V and 4 bases at J, leaving 7 bases unmatched. Germline CDR1 and CDR2: SGHRS and YFSETQ. This CDR3 region has 16 residues. DNA of the CDR3: TGCGCCAGCAGCCCCGGGGACAGGGGCGGCACCGGGGAGCTGTTTTTT. Translation: CASSPGDRGGTGELFF.

The genes are TRBV28 and TRBJ2-3, with a possible D match to TRBD2 (6 bases). CDR1 is MDHEN, CDR2 SYDVKM, per germline. This CDR3 comprises 17 residues. Trimming stripped 4 bases from V and 0 bases from J, with 17 bases between. The DNA of the CDR3 is TGTGCCAGCAGTTACCAAGAGGGAGGACTGAGCACAGATACGCAGTATTTT. Protein: CASSYQEGGLSTDTQYF. The whole variable domain, remainder taken from reference TRBV28 and TRBJ2-3, is DVKVTQSSRYLVKRTGEKVFLECVQDMDHENMFWYRQDPGLGLRLIYFSYDVKMKEKGDIPEGYSVSREKKERFSLILESASTNQTSMYLCASSYQEGGLSTDTQYFGPGTRLTVL.

The rearrangement links TRBV19 to TRBJ1-5; 9 positions match TRBD1. J was trimmed by 7 bases and V by 6 bases; bases with no gene match: 16. Germline V lookup: CDR1 LNHDA, CDR2 SQIVND (reference sequence). The CDR3 covers 17 residues. The CDR3 sequence is CASRPRQGGAANQPQHF. In DNA, the CDR3 is TGTGCCAGTAGACCTCGACAGGGGGGGGCGGCGAACCAGCCCCAGCATTTT. Drawing the rest from reference TRBV19 and TRBJ1-5, the complete variable domain is DGGITQSPKYLFRKEGQNVTLSCEQNLNHDAMYWYRQDPGQGLRLIYYSQIVNDFQKGDIAEGYSVSREKKESFPLTVTSAQKNPTAFYLCASRPRQGGAANQPQHFGDGTRLSIL.

This clone was detected only once. J is TRBJ2-5 and V is TRBV10-3; D is perhaps TRBD2 (6 bases). This CDR3 region has 15 residues. Germline-derived CDR1 and CDR2 are ENHRY and SYGVKD. Trimming shortened V by 4 bases and J by 2 bases, and 14 bases separated the two germline ends. CDR3 in DNA: TGTGCCATCAGTGCCTTTTGGGAGGCTCAAGAGACCCAGTACTTC. Protein: CAISAFWEAQETQYF.

Concerning this clone: In the same sample, other DNA sequences code for this CDR3. The genes are TRBV7-9 and TRBJ2-7; 9 bases agree with TRBD1. V shed 5 bases, J shed 3 bases, and the junction held 5 bases outside the gene matches. The germline V gene has CDR1 SEHNR and CDR2 FQNEAQ (reference sequence). The CDR3 has 14 residues. CDR3 sequence: CASSPPGQGYEQYF. CDR3 coding DNA: TGTGCCAGCAGCCCCCCGGGACAGGGCTACGAGCAGTACTTC.

The V call is TRBV28, the J call TRBJ1-1, with a tentative D call TRBD1 (5 bases). The CDR3 has 14 amino acids. Per the germline V gene, CDR1 is MDHEN and CDR2 is SYDVKM. With 3 bases removed from V and 0 bases from J, the gap between germline ends came to 8 bases. This chain's CDR3 is CASSFRQLNTEAFF. The CDR3 coding sequence is TGTGCCAGCAGTTTTCGACAGTTGAACACTGAAGCTTTCTTT. Complete variable domain (other parts from reference TRBV28 and TRBJ1-1): DVKVTQSSRYLVKRTGEKVFLECVQDMDHENMFWYRQDPGLGLRLIYFSYDVKMKEKGDIPEGYSVSREKKERFSLILESASTNQTSMYLCASSFRQLNTEAFFGQGTRLTVV.

This clone was recorded once. The rearrangement links TRBV28 to TRBJ2-7; 8 bases match TRBD2. The V gene's germline CDR1 is MDHEN and CDR2 SYDVKM. V gave up 6 bases and J gave up 6 bases; unmatched junction bases: 10. This CDR3 is built from 14 residues. CDR3 protein: CASSPAGEFFEQYF. The CDR3 region has the DNA TGTGCCAGCAGCCCAGCGGGAGAATTTTTCGAGCAGTACTTC.